This T cell receptor beta chain was sequenced during a study of cytomegalovirus exposure and HLA in healthy donors (dated by TCRdb to between 2016 and 2019). Study-level background: In an earlier analysis of roughly 590 of the donors, roughly 300 Gb of sequence data and 117 million unique TCR beta sequences from about 179 million T cells were reported. To decide whether each TCR beta V gene segment behaved as functional or pseudogenic, an earlier analysis of fewer than 750 of the donors relied on high-throughput TCR beta sequencing. Besides the first cohort of about 730 subjects, a separate validation cohort made up of 120 different subjects was used. HLA typing covered class I and class II loci at four-digit resolution. Every repertoire in the discovery cohort had been generated on one and the same sequencing platform. An early release that covered some 640 HLA-typed donors contained approximately 300 gigabases of sequencing data and around 80 million unique TCR sequences. Of the roughly 390 genotyped donors, approximately 80% fell in the genetic ancestry cluster associated with self-reported Caucasian donors. The study profiled the T cell repertoires of under 850 subjects by immunosequencing and related them to cytomegalovirus serostatus. The number of typed donors differed by locus: about 620-640 for A, B, C, DRB1 and DQB1; 500 to 550 for DQA1; approximately 600 for DPA1; and some 430 for DPB1. High-throughput TCR immunosequencing, statistical association of individual TCRs with disease status, and machine learning were combined to predict cytomegalovirus infection status. The study aimed to test whether signatures of past pathogen exposure could be identified by cataloging public T cell receptors. Roughly 5 DR-DQ haplotypes were handled as single units for association and clustering, since linkage in the cohort was strong. Among 398 genotyped donors of the cohort, an average of roughly 230,000 unique TCR beta nucleotide sequences was sequenced per donor, of which about 18% were non-productive. Donor age, sex, ethnicity and CMV serostatus were collected together with the repertoire data. A later analysis re-examined previously published TCR beta repertoires from over 500 donors and added high-resolution HLA genotyping to investigate patterns of TCR occurrence. In a later genetic analysis, genome-wide SNP genotypes for about three fifths of the roughly 670 donors were used, and that subset was treated as a discovery cohort. Rather than using new phenotypic data, the later analysis identified candidate immune exposures from TCR beta sequences and from how often those sequences occurred across donors.

The paper as a whole reports these results and caveats: According to a later analysis, most CMV-associated TCR beta chains appeared to be HLA-restricted, and the HLA associations seemed to be driven largely by CMV exposure. The sequencing pipeline was judged likely to have produced a cluster of highly shared sequence variants as a technical artifact. In a later analysis, about 17,000 TCR beta sequences were associated with specific HLA alleles at a false discovery rate of 0.05. In this cohort, only TCR beta chains were sequenced, and detectable features were limited by the absence of alpha or paired-chain data. Three of the identified cytomegalovirus-associated TCR beta chains were confirmed in vitro to be specific for cytomegalovirus antigens. A later analysis found that HLA-associated TCR beta chains were more clonally expanded and had lower generation probabilities than equally common non-associated chains. Sequencing depth was assumed to be roughly uniform across donors in the presence/absence analyses, though that assumption may not hold. Because some donors lacked HLA typing at each locus, the association tests relied only on the typed subset. According to a later analysis, parvovirus B19, influenza, CMV and Epstein-Barr virus appeared linked to several top co-occurrence clusters. Because counts were too low, seventeen rarely observed V segments, including chromosome 9 orphons, were excluded from the earlier analysis of a few hundred of the donors. Broadly in line with IMGT annotations, most TCR beta V segments showed up in productive rearrangements about 90% or about 30% of the time in an earlier analysis of around 600 of the donors. In a later genetic analysis, a missense DCLRE1C variant was associated with V-gene and J-gene trimming of TCR beta chains, and the association was replicated in an independent cohort. Immune exposure information for the cohort was limited to CMV serostatus. Correlated functional status among segregating V segments might reflect linkage disequilibrium, but an unknown experimental factor could not be ruled out. When HLA alleles, especially DR and DQ, strongly co-occurred, attributing TCR associations to individual alleles was difficult. The study gave a list of 150 to 200 TCR beta chains associated with cytomegalovirus. Cytomegalovirus status was reported to be diagnosed by the classifier with high specificity and sensitivity in both the original and validation cohorts. The authors suggested that the approach could potentially be extended to other disease states and immunological phenotypes. A later analysis found that TCR association rates varied across HLA loci, with DRB1 alleles showing the most associated TCRs and HLA-C alleles the fewest. Across donors, most TCR sequences were observed very rarely, whereas some public TCRs were present in many individuals. A further reported finding was that TCR beta sequences accurately predicted the HLA-A and HLA-B alleles for most subjects in the first cohort. A later genetic analysis reported fewer N-insertions in productive TCRs among donors in an Asian-associated ancestry cluster than the roughly 650-donor mean.

About this clone: Its antigen has not been determined. There are no base qualities to consult, and no much larger clone falls within one base.

Library prep was done by the immunoSEQ multiplex PCR assay. For the multiplex PCR, a mixture combining 60 forward primers for TCR Vbeta segments and 13 reverse primers for TCR Jbeta segments was used. A multiplex PCR assay on genomic DNA amplified the CDR3 region of rearranged TCR beta genes. Amplified TCR beta libraries were sequenced as 87-base-pair reads on the Illumina HiSeq System. Concerning the study's data processing: Across the 670 or so repertoires, a later analysis counted tens of millions of unique TCR beta chains, some 11 million of which were shared by at least two donors. A nearest-neighbor algorithm error-corrected the raw reads and collapsed the reads into unique sequences, merging closely related sequences to remove PCR and sequencing errors. Alignment of CDR3 sequences to IMGT reference sequences was used to assign V, D and J gene segments. For a sequence to be retained, a match of at least six nucleotides to both a V gene segment and a J gene segment was required. Rearrangements were called productive when the CDR3 lacked stop codons and stayed in frame with V and J; all others were non-productive. CDR3 was defined according to IMGT convention as the region running from the second conserved V-encoded cysteine to the conserved J-encoded phenylalanine. In an earlier analysis of 500 to 650 of the donors, sequences lacking an unambiguous match to a single V gene segment were excluded. An earlier analysis of approximately 590 of the donors called V segments functional above 56.7% productive rearrangements and segregating when the between-donor standard deviation exceeded 5%. A statistical classification framework was built for diagnosing cytomegalovirus status from the catalog of TCR beta chain sequences. In a later analysis, TCR nucleotide sequences were compared against IMGT/GENE-DB human TR gene sequences so that V and J genes could be assigned. The TCRdist pipeline was used in a later analysis to assign CDR3 sequences and most-parsimonious VDJ recombination scenarios. In a later analysis, each TCR beta chain was defined by its CDR3 amino acid sequence together with its V-gene family, and reads without a unique V-gene family were excluded. To address suspected cross-contamination and a sequencing artifact, a later analysis removed a few hundred highly shared, low-generation-probability nucleotide sequences. In a later analysis, a clonal expansion index for each public chain was calculated from normalized within-repertoire ranks of inferred template counts. A later analysis computed generation probabilities with a VDJ recombination model fitted to out-of-frame rearrangements, and checked the results against IGoR. In a later analysis, TCR-TCR, TCR-HLA and TCR-CMV co-occurrence was scored with hypergeometric tests, and a repertoire-size bias correction was applied to TCR pairs. A later analysis estimated false discovery rates by permuting HLA or CMV assignments 20 times. In a later analysis, co-occurring TCRs were grouped using DBSCAN, and TCRdist sequence similarity was added for clustering within HLA-allele-positive subsets. Repertoires with fewer than 30,000 or more than 120,000 public chains were left out of co-occurrence clustering, as were a handful of repertoires with anomalous nucleotide sharing. TCRdb took this table from immuneACCESS and kept in-frame rearrangements with V and J called. Such tables lack part of the clones; where checked against another copy, unresolved V genes explain under half of the gap, and the rest is unexplained. The V and J calls and clone size are taken from that table; D and trimming were inferred from the DNA. The sample has more than 70,000 clones on record, roughly 80% of them singletons. The ten largest clones capture about 3% of the sample.

The cohort consisted of 666 healthy bone marrow donors. All cohort members were sampled while nominally healthy, although unrecorded immune exposures were likely present. The donor was CMV seronegative and belonged to the group of 352 seronegative cohort members. Every donor gave a peripheral blood sample, and the peripheral blood mononuclear cells from that sample were used for TCR beta sequencing. The Qiagen DNeasy Blood Extraction Kit was used to extract genomic DNA from the blood cell samples. The specimen sequenced was PBMCs. The source of this sequence is a man aged 40-55 years in good health and CMV-seronegative.

The CDR3 region reads CASPTPTAGAQATQYF. The DNA sequence is TGCGCCAGCCCTACCCCCACAGCGGGGGCCCAAGCTACGCAGTATTTT. The chain is assembled from TRBV5-1 and TRBJ2-3; TRBD2 matches 8 bases in the middle. The junction shows trimming of 7 bases on V and 8 bases on J, and the gene matches do not reach 18 bases of it. From the cysteine through the phenylalanine, the CDR3 covers 16 amino acids. Just CDR3 DNA is preserved here, 48 bases in frame from base 1. CDR1 and CDR2 are read off the germline V gene as SGHRS and YFSETQ.